The present T cell receptor beta chain was sequenced within a study of early T cells in non-severe SARS-CoV-2 infection. At the level of the study: The chains were unpaired, and the sequenced material was bulk RNA from unsorted whole blood. Study-wide results and limits: The matching step, a VDJdb search, favored anti-spike CD8 responses and missed private and CD4 specificities.

Attachment of unique molecular identifiers to individual cDNA molecules was performed. TCRdb recomputed calls from the 5' RACE reads with MiXCR, one row per CDR3 protein. In the table there are about 83,000 distinct CDR3 sequences, over 9% of which are singletons. Details on this clonotype: The antigen is not known.

Germline CDR1 and CDR2: DFQATT and SNEGSKA (reference sequence). V was shortened by 2 bases and J by 4 bases, with 7 bases between the two germline ends. This CDR3 is 12 amino acids long. Sequences were obtained from whole blood. The V call is TRBV20-1, the J call TRBJ2-3; D ambiguous. The TCR was taken from an adult who was a healthcare worker with PCR-confirmed SARS-CoV-2 infection or an uninfected control (not recorded which). CDR3 nucleotide sequence: TGCAGTGCTAGATGGAGCGCAGATACGCAGTATTTT. It specifies CSARWSADTQYF.